This T cell receptor (beta chain) came from a study of cytomegalovirus exposure and HLA in healthy donors. Study results and limitations: Earlier analysis found most TCR beta V segments productive about 87% or about 30% of the time. CMV antigen specificity was confirmed in vitro for three CMV-associated chains. Apart from CMV serostatus, no immune exposure information was available. Associated with HLA alleles at 0.05 false discovery rate in a later analysis were 16,951 TCR beta sequences.

Concerning this clone: Its antigen is still unknown.

Germline CDR1 SGHRS, CDR2 YFSETQ. Trimming pared 0 bases from V and 3 bases from J, leaving 16 bases between. This CDR3 has 16 amino acids. A multiplex PCR was run with 60 Vbeta primers and 13 Jbeta primers. Repertoires were generated with immunoSEQ multiplex PCR, while TCRdb's copy carries only in-frame clones and drops some. The table shows over 150,000 clones, with 77% occurring only once. The rearrangement joins TRBV5-1 to TRBJ2-7; maybe TRBD1 (6 bases). Input material: PBMCs. This receptor was identified in a woman between 40 and 55 years old in good health and CMV-seropositive. CDR3 amino acids: CASSLGGGPGYYEQYF. The CDR3 coding sequence is TGCGCCAGCAGCTTGGGAGGGGGTCCAGGCTACTACGAGCAGTACTTC.